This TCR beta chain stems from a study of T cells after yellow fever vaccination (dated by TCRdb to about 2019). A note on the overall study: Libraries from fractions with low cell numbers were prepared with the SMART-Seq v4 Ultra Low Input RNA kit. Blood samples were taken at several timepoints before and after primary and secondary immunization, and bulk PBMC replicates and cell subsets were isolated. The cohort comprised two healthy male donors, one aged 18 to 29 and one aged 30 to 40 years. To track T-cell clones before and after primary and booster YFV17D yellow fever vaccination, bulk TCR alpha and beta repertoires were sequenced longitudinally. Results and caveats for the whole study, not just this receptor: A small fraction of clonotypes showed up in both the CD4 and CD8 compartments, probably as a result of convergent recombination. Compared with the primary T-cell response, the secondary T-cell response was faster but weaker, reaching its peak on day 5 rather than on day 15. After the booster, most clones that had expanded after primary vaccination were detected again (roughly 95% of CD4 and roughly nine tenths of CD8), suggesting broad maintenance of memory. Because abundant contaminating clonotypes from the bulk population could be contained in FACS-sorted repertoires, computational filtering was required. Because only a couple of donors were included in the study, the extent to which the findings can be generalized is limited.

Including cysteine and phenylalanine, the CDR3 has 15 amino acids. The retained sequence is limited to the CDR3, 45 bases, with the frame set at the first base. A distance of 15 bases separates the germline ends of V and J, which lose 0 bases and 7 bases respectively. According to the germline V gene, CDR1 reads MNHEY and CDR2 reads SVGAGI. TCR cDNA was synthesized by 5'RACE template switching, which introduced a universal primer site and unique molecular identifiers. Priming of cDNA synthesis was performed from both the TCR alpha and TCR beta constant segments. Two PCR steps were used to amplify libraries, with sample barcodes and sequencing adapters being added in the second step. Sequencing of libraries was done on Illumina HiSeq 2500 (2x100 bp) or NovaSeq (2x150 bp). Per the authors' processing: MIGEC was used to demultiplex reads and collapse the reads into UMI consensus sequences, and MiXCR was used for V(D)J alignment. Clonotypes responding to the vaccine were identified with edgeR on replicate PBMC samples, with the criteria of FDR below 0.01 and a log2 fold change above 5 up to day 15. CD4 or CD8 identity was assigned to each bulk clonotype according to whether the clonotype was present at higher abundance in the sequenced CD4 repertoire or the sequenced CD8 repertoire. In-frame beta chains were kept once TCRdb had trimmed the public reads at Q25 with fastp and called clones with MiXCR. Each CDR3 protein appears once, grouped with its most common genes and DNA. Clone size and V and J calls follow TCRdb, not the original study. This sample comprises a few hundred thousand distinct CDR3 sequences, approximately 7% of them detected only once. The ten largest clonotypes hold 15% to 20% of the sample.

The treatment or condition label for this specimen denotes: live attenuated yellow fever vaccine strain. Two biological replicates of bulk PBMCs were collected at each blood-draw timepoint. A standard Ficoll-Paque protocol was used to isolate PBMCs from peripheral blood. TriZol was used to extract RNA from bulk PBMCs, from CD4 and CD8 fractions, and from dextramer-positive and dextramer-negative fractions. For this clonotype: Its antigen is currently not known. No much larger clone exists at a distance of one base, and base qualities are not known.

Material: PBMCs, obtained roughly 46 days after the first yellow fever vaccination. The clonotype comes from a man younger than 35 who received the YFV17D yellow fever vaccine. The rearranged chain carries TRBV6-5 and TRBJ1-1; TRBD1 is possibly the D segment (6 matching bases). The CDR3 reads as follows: CASSYSLDSSFEAFF. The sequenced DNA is TGTGCCAGCAGTTACTCTTTGGACAGCAGCTTTGAAGCTTTCTTT.